This TCR beta chain was identified in a study of blood T cell repertoires in COVID-19. Study at large: The origin of the acute and convalescent COVID-19 samples was the United States, Italy and Spain. PBMCs, B-cell-depleted T cells, or T cells were the source of the cDNA or gDNA that made up the material.

In the study's own analysis: Amplification from reference gene primers served as the basis for estimated nucleated cell counts. Repertoires were generated with immunoSEQ multiplex PCR, while TCRdb's copy carries only in-frame clones and drops some. Clone size and V and J calls were adopted from that table, with D and trimming inferred from the DNA. Here the sample spans around 250,000 clones, about four fifths being singletons. The V gene's germline CDR1 is SGHRS and CDR2 YFSETQ. The CDR3 runs 14 residues. Germline trimming cut 2 bases from V and 6 bases from J; bases unmatched to any gene: 2. Sequencing input: peripheral blood. This chain uses TRBV5-1 with TRBJ2-1; 10 positions match TRBD1. This TCR came from a woman younger than 35 with acute or convalescent COVID-19. This CDR3 reads CASSFGQGGNEQFF. The CDR3, as DNA: TGCGCCAGCAGCTTTGGACAGGGGGGCAATGAGCAGTTCTTC.